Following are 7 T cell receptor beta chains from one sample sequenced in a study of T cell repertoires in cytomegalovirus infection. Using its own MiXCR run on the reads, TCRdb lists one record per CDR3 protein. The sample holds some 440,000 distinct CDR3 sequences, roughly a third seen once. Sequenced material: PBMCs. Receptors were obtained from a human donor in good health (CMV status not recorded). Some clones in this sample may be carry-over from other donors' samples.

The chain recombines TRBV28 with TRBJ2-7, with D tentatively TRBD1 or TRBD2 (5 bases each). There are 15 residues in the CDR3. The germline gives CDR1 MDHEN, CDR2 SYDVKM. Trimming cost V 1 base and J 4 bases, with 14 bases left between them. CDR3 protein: CASSLSGIQGYEQYF. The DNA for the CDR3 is TGTGCCAGCAGTTTATCGGGGATCCAGGGATACGAGCAGTACTTC.

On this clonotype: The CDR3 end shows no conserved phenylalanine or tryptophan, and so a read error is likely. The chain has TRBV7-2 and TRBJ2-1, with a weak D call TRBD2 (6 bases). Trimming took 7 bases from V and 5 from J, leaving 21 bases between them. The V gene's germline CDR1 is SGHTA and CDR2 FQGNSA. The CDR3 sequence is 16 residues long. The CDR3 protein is CASTPRLVWGDNEQFS. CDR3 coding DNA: TGTGCCAGCACCCCACGGCTAGTTTGGGGGGACAATGAGCAGTTCTCC.

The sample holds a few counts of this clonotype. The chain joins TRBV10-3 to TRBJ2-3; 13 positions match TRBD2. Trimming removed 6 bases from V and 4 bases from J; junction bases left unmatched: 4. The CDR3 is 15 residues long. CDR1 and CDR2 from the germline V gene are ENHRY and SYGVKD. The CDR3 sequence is CAIRGLAGVSDTQYF. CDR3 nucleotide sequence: TGTGCCATCAGAGGACTAGCGGGGGTCTCAGATACGCAGTATTTT.

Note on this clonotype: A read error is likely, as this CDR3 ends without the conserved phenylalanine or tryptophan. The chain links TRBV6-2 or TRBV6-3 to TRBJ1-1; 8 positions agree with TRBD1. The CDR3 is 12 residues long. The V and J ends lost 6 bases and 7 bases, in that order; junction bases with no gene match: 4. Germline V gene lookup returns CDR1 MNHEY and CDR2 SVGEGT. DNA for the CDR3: TGTGCCAGCAGCTTGACAGGGGTTGAAGCTTTCTCT. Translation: CASSLTGVEAFS.

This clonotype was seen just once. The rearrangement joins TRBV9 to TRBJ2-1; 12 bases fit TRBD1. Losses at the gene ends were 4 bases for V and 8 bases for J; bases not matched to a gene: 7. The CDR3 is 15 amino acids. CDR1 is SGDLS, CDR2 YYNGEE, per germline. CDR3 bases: TGTGCCAGCAGCAACCGGGACAGGGGGCGCGATGAGCAGTTCTTC. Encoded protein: CASSNRDRGRDEQFF.

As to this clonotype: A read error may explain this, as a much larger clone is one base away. The DNA of the CDR3 is TGTGCCAGCACCGGGCTAGCGGGAACGTCCTACAATGAGCAGTTCTTC. Its translation: CASTGLAGTSYNEQFF. The chain links TRBV7-2 to TRBJ2-1; 9 nucleotides match TRBD2. With V trimmed by 7 bases and J by 1 base, 8 bases remained unmatched. The CDR3 totals 16 residues. Germline V lookup: CDR1 SGHTA, CDR2 FQGNSA.

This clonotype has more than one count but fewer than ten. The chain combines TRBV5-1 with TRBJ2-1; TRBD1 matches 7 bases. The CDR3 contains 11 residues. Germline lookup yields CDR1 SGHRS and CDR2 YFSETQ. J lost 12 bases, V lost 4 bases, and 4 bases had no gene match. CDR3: CASSTWTGQFF. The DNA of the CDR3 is TGCGCCAGCAGCACCTGGACAGGGCAGTTCTTC.